Below are 7 T cell receptor beta chains sequenced from a single sample in a study of blood T cells in healthy people across ages. Together with a sample-barcoded 5' primer, a J-beta primer mix was included in a second PCR lasting about 6 to 11 cycles. TCRdb passed the 5' RACE reads through MiXCR, listing each CDR3 protein once. The data hold 1 million or so distinct CDR3 sequences, with under 30% observed a single time. This sample was also put to use in a study of T cells of mothers and their children.

The sequencing input was blood. These receptors were collected from a girl aged 2-10 years in good health.

The chain recombines TRBV21-1 with TRBJ2-1; the table's D call, TRBD2, has no DNA check behind it. TRBV21-1 is tagged as a pseudogene. The CDR3 length is 16 residues. This CDR3 reads CASILDSQSSYNEQFF. CDR3 in DNA: TGTGCCAGCATCCTGGACTCGCAGAGCTCCTACAATGAGCAGTTCTTC.

The genes are TRBV2 and TRBJ2-3; D uncertain. This CDR3 is built from 13 residues. The V end was cut by 6 bases, the J end by 2 bases, with 9 bases between. The germline gives CDR1 SNHLY, CDR2 FYNNEI. Here the CDR3 DNA reads TGTGCCAGCAGCGGTCTATTCACAGATACGCAGTATTTT. It is translated as CASSGLFTDTQYF. The full variable domain, its missing parts supplied by reference TRBV2 and TRBJ2-3, is EPEVTQTPSHQVTQMGQEVILRCVPISNHLYFYWYRQILGQKVEFLVSFYNNEISEKSEIFDDQFSVERPDGSNFTLKIRSTKLEDSAMYFCASSGLFTDTQYFGPGTRLTVL.

The chain couples TRBV5-6 to TRBJ2-5; 9 bases map to TRBD2. After removal of 7 bases from V and 5 bases from J, the junction contained 6 bases not matched to a gene. The CDR3 is 13 amino acids. Germline values: CDR1 SGHDT, CDR2 YYEEEE. The CDR3 sequence is CASLLAGVETQYF. The CDR3 region has the DNA TGTGCCAGCTTGTTAGCGGGAGTGGAGACCCAGTACTTC.

This clonotype was seen a handful of times. This rearrangement joins TRBV27 to TRBJ2-7; 7 positions match TRBD1. Germline V CDR1 and CDR2: MNHEY, SMNVEV (reference sequence). The length of the CDR3 is 15 residues. After removal of 4 bases from V and 2 bases from J, the junction contained 8 bases not matched to a gene. The CDR3 reads CASSSPGTAPYEQYF. The DNA for the CDR3 is TGTGCCAGCAGTTCACCGGGGACAGCACCCTACGAGCAGTACTTC.

Remarks on this clonotype: The germline gene is not matched at one end of the junction; a read error may be the cause. The DNA for the CDR3 is TGTGCCAGCAGCTTAGGTGTCGGAAAGAACACTCAAGCTTTCTTT. This encodes CASSLGVGKNTQAFF. The chain combines TRBV7-3 with TRBJ1-1; no firm D call. The CDR3 runs 15 residues. Germline V lookup: CDR1 SGHTA, CDR2 FQGTGA.

The rearrangement uses TRBV4-2 and TRBJ1-4, with 8 bases aligning to TRBD1. The CDR3 totals 15 residues. Germline loops: CDR1 LGHNA, CDR2 YNFKEQ. V shed 0 bases and J 5 bases; nucleotides not matched to a gene: 2. CDR3: CASSQEWDRNEKLFF. CDR3 DNA sequence: TGTGCCAGCAGCCAAGAATGGGACAGGAATGAAAAACTGTTTTTT.

This clonotype was detected a few times. The J gene is TRBJ2-4, the V gene TRBV9; perhaps TRBD2 as D (5 bases). Germline V gene lookup returns CDR1 SGDLS and CDR2 YYNGEE. Between the trimmed V and J ends, which lost 4 bases and 7 bases, there was a span of 18 bases. The CDR3 loop spans 15 amino acids. The CDR3 coding sequence is TGTGCCAGCAGCTCTAGGGTCGAGGGTGGGAACATTCAGTACTTC. This encodes CASSSRVEGGNIQYF.